This T cell receptor (beta chain) was sequenced in a study of read filtering for tumor transcriptome and immune sequencing. Study results and limitations: Correlation between methods rose after single-read clonotypes were removed. The CD138-negative fraction was mixed bone marrow immune cells, not pure T cells.

V shed 3 bases and J shed 7 bases, with 7 bases lying between them. The CDR3 is 12 residues long. Germline V CDR1 and CDR2: ENHRY, SYGVKD. This library used approximately 0.4 ug RNA and molecular barcoded adaptors spanning alpha/delta and beta/gamma chains. TCRdb ran MiXCR on the reads and lists one entry per CDR3 protein. The profile covers more than 70,000 distinct CDR3 sequences, with around a fifth appearing a single time and 11% taken by the ten largest. At least ten counts were recorded for this clonotype. Its antigen is not known. Bone marrow was sampled from every patient at the time of active disease.

This sequence originates from a donor aged 40 or older with multiple myeloma. J is TRBJ2-1 and V is TRBV10-3; tentative D call: TRBD2 (6 bases). What was sequenced was a population of CD138-negative cells sorted from bone marrow. CDR3 DNA: TGTGCCATCAGTGAAAGCGGGAATGAGCAGTTCTTC. Protein product: CAISESGNEQFF.